The 17 T cell receptor beta chains listed next were all sequenced from one sample in a study of shared clonotypes between healthy human individuals. TCRdb keeps only in-frame clones here, not all; method: immunoSEQ multiplex PCR. This table has 1,100,000 or so clones, 75% to 85% appearing once. Material for sequencing was memory CD4+ T cells from PBMCs. Subset defined: CD45RA-negative fraction. The receptors derive from a man aged 18 to 29 in good health. Some clones in this sample may be carry-over from other donors' samples.

CDR3 DNA sequence: TGTGCCAGCTCCCCGGGTGCGGCTAGCGGTTACAATGAGCAGTTCTTC. This translates into CASSPGAASGYNEQFF. V is TRBV18 and J is TRBJ2-1; 7 bases agree with TRBD2. CDR3 length: 16 residues. V lost 6 bases, J lost 4 bases, and 12 bases stayed unmatched. Per the germline V gene, CDR1 is KGHSH and CDR2 is LQKENI.

This chain links TRBV6-1 with TRBJ1-3; tentatively, D is TRBD1 (5 bases). CDR3 length equals 17 residues. The V end lost 4 bases, the J end lost 4 bases, and 20 bases lay between the germline ends. CDR1 MNHNS and CDR2 SASEGT come from the germline V gene. The CDR3 reads CASSGVRDPLSGNTIYF. The CDR3 nucleotides read TGTGCCAGCAGTGGGGTGCGGGACCCCCTCTCGGGAAACACCATATATTTT.

CDR3 sequence: CASSLVTTATDTQYF. The CDR3 DNA is TGTGCCAGCAGCTTGGTGACAACGGCAACAGATACGCAGTATTTT. This chain joins TRBV7-2 and TRBJ2-3; D unclear. Germline assignment: CDR1 SGHTA and CDR2 FQGNSA. This CDR3 has 15 amino acids. Trimming cost V 3 bases and J 3 bases, with 13 bases left between them.

V and J are TRBV30 and TRBJ2-7; weak D call: TRBD1 (6 bases). Trimming stripped 1 base from V and 1 base from J, with 14 bases between. The CDR3 is made up of 15 amino acids. The germline V gene encodes CDR1 GTSNPN and CDR2 SVGIG (reference sequence). The CDR3 DNA sequence: TGTGCCTGGAGTGCCCAGGGGCCGGGATCCTACGAGCAGTACTTC. Translated, it gives CAWSAQGPGSYEQYF.

The rearrangement uses TRBV28 and TRBJ1-2, with a tentative D call TRBD1 (5 bases). Germline V CDR1 and CDR2: MDHEN, SYDVKM. V gave up 5 bases and J gave up 12 bases, with 19 bases separating them. The CDR3 covers 13 residues. CDR3 loop: CASSTPGTPLDTF. CDR3 nucleotide sequence: TGTGCCAGCAGTACCCCCGGGACCCCCCTAGACACCTTC.

The V call is TRBV6-5, the J call TRBJ1-2; 7 bases are shared with TRBD1. Trimming at V came to 2 bases and at J to 1 base, leaving 1 base not matched to a gene. This CDR3 has 14 amino acids. Germline V lookup: CDR1 MNHEY, CDR2 SVGAGI. CDR3 in amino acids: CASSYAGGNYGYTF. The CDR3 coding sequence is TGTGCCAGCAGTTACGCAGGGGGTAACTATGGCTACACCTTC.

Only one count was recorded for this clone. The chain has TRBV19 and TRBJ1-5; possible D gene TRBD1, 6 bases. The V end was cut by 3 bases, the J end by 5 bases, with 14 bases between. The germline gives CDR1 LNHDA, CDR2 SQIVND (reference sequence). The CDR3 extends over 15 amino acids. The CDR3 coding sequence is TGTGCCAGTAGTATGGCGGCAGGGGTTCATCAGCCCCAGCATTTT. Encoded protein: CASSMAAGVHQPQHF.

The genes are TRBV7-2 and TRBJ1-2; 10 nucleotides match TRBD1. The CDR3 runs to 17 residues. Germline V gives CDR1 SGHTA, CDR2 FQGNSA. V trimming: 0 bases; J trimming: 6 bases; junction bases outside the gene matches: 10. The CDR3 here is CASSLAPGTGALNGYTF. CDR3 DNA sequence: TGTGCCAGCAGCTTAGCCCCCGGGACAGGGGCTCTTAATGGCTACACCTTC. The full variable domain, in which reference TRBV7-2 and TRBJ1-2 provide the parts outside the CDR3, is GAGVSQSPSNKVTEKGKDVELRCDPISGHTALYWYRQSLGQGLEFLIYFQGNSAPDKSGLPSDRFSAERTGGSVSTLTIQRTQQEDSAVYLCASSLAPGTGALNGYTFGSGTRLTVV.

This clone was seen at least ten times. The V gene is TRBV28, the J gene TRBJ2-7; 7 bases match TRBD2. The CDR3 is 14 residues long. Per the germline V gene, CDR1 is MDHEN and CDR2 is SYDVKM. V lost 6 bases and J lost 5; bases outside the gene matches: 10. CDR3 protein: CASRDGGTKNEQYF. CDR3 DNA sequence: TGTGCCAGCAGGGACGGTGGGACTAAAAACGAGCAGTACTTC.

The chain recombines TRBV21-1 with TRBJ1-2; the table's D call of TRBD1 was not tested on the DNA. TRBV21-1 is tagged as a pseudogene. This CDR3 region has 14 residues. CDR3: CASSKGQGARGYTF. The CDR3 nucleotides are TGTGCCAGCAGCAAGGGACAGGGGGCGCGGGGCTACACCTTC.

This clone occurred a few times. Other nucleotide sequences in the sample specify the same CDR3. V gene TRBV7-9 combines with J gene TRBJ1-4; no definite D call. The CDR3 consists of 12 residues. The V gene's germline CDR1 is SEHNR and CDR2 FQNEAQ (reference sequence). V was shortened by 2 bases and J by 6 bases, with 4 bases between the two germline ends. This CDR3 is CASSLTDEKLFF. CDR3 DNA sequence: TGTGCCAGCAGCTTAACCGATGAAAAACTGTTTTTT.

This clone appeared many times. The rearrangement uses TRBV2 and TRBJ1-4; 10 bases are a match to TRBD1. Trimming at V came to 3 bases and at J to 7 bases, leaving 2 bases not matched to a gene. The CDR3 sequence is 14 residues long. In germline, CDR1 is SNHLY, CDR2 FYNNEI. The CDR3 spells CASSDRTGGEKLFF. The DNA for the CDR3 is TGTGCCAGCAGTGATCGGACAGGGGGTGAAAAACTGTTTTTT.

The chain uses TRBV12-5 and TRBJ1-3; tentatively, D is TRBD1 (5 bases). The V end lost 3 bases, the J end lost 0 bases, and 15 bases lay between the germline ends. The CDR3 has 17 residues. Germline V lookup: CDR1 LGHNT, CDR2 FRNRAP. Written as DNA, the CDR3 is TGTGCTAGTGGTTTTTTTGAGAGAGGGACCTCTGGAAACACCATATATTTT. It translates to CASGFFERGTSGNTIYF.

This clone turned up a few times. This sequence joins TRBV5-7 and TRBJ1-1; D call uncertain. TRBV5-7 qualifies as an ORF whose function is uncertain. Trimming removed 2 bases from V and 11 bases from J, with 7 bases in between. The CDR3 length is 10 residues. The CDR3 sequence is CASSFYPAFF. As DNA, the CDR3 is TGTGCCAGCAGCTTTTATCCGGCTTTCTTT.

The V gene is TRBV5-1, the J gene TRBJ2-1; perhaps TRBD1 as D (5 bases). V lost 2 bases and J lost 0, with 9 bases in between. Germline CDR1 is SGHRS and CDR2 is YFSETQ. The CDR3 spans 15 residues. Here the CDR3 reads CASSFTDSSYNEQFF. CDR3 nucleotide sequence: TGCGCCAGCAGCTTTACCGACAGCTCCTACAATGAGCAGTTCTTC. Full variable domain (outside the CDR3, taken from reference TRBV5-1 and TRBJ2-1): KAGVTQTPRYLIKTRGQQVTLSCSPISGHRSVSWYQQTPGQGLQFLFEYFSETQRNKGNFPGRFSGRQFSNSRSEMNVSTLELGDSALYLCASSFTDSSYNEQFFGPGTRLTVL.

The rearrangement links TRBV30 to TRBJ1-1, with a weak D call TRBD1 (5 bases). Germline assignment: CDR1 GTSNPN and CDR2 SVGIG (reference sequence). This CDR3 is 13 amino acids long. V was pared by 8 bases and J by 4 bases, with 17 bases between. The CDR3 reads CASPSGVGTEAFF. The CDR3 bases are TGTGCCAGTCCCTCGGGGGTGGGCACTGAAGCTTTCTTT.

The chain has TRBV30 and TRBJ1-5; D ambiguous. CDR3 length: 16 amino acids. Trimming took 0 bases from V and 1 from J, leaving 13 bases between them. The germline V gene encodes CDR1 GTSNPN and CDR2 SVGIG (reference sequence). The CDR3 is CAWSVRGVRSNQPQHF. CDR3 sequence (DNA): TGTGCCTGGAGTGTACGCGGGGTCAGGAGCAATCAGCCCCAGCATTTT.